Listed below are T cell receptor beta chains from one sample, sequenced in a study of siplizumab effects on memory and regulatory T cells. Using immunoSEQ multiplex PCR, the repertoire was profiled, and TCRdb retains in-frame clones only, with some absent. In the table there are roughly 97,000 clones, more than 85% of which are singletons. The sequencing sample was made of Tregs sorted from blood. These receptors were collected from a human donor in good health. CDR3s include the opening cysteine and the closing phenylalanine or tryptophan. A D gene is named only where the DNA matches it firmly. Rows may omit the clone size; those that give it use once, few, many or a size class.

d_call,v_call,clone_size,cdr3_aa
.,TRBV6-1,.,CASSEAPVYEQYF
.,TRBV2,.,CASSRGIIYEQYF
TRBD2,TRBV30,few,CAWSVGGGPIGTDTQYF
.,TRBV4-1,.,CASSQVGGSGYTF
TRBD1,TRBV30,.,CAWTRQGEKLFF
.,TRBV14,once,CASSQFPNTEAFF
.,TRBV30,.,CAWAAGRRIEETQYF
.,TRBV6-5,.,CASSSSSYEQYF
TRBD2,TRBV19,.,CASTPGLAFYNEQFF
TRBD1,TRBV7-2,.,CASRLQGMNTEAFF
.,TRBV9,once,CASSVGVTQYF
TRBD1,TRBV19,.,CASSHRGNTEAFF
TRBD1,TRBV29-1,.,CSVSRGTNQPQHF
TRBD1,TRBV7-2,.,CASSRQTGQETQYF
.,TRBV7-2,.,CASSFRANYGYTF
.,TRBV4-1,.,CASSQDAPTGANVLTF
.,TRBV27,.,CASSFWKSGANVLTF
TRBD1,TRBV7-9,once,CASSRQGAEAFF
.,TRBV10-3,once,CAIRDITNFYGYTF
.,TRBV19,.,CASSIGLESGNTQYF
.,TRBV19,.,CATRMPAANTEAFF
TRBD1,TRBV6-1,.,CASSGAGQGGYTEAFF
.,TRBV14,.,CASSQIDYEQYF
TRBD1,TRBV5-1,.,CASSNIGTGPGETQYF
.,TRBV11-2,.,CASRLRGGQYNEQFF
.,TRBV27,.,CASSWTGYTGELFF
.,TRBV19,.,CASSIIGLPAGELFF
TRBD1,TRBV19,.,CASSIGVTGAETQYF
.,TRBV5-6,once,CASSLAVDRSYGYTF
.,TRBV4-2,.,CASSQGTYQETQYF
.,TRBV19,.,CASSIARVQPQHF
.,TRBV18,.,CASSHSTADNSPLHF
.,TRBV6-1,.,CASSESTEAFF
.,TRBV4-1,.,CASSQDHGSNQPQHF
.,TRBV30,.,CAWVLDSPLHF
TRBD2,TRBV5-1,.,CASGEGRTAGGFQETQYF
.,TRBV7-2,once,CASSLNLLGDTQYF
.,TRBV19,.,CASSIDLRGRATGELFF
TRBD2,TRBV4-2,.,CASSQDPASGETQYF
.,TRBV9,.,CASSPGQGTDTQYF
.,TRBV4-2,few,CASSQGWGYGYTF
.,TRBV2,.,CASRRTRTDTQYF
TRBD1,TRBV30,.,CAWRRDRPYEQYF
TRBD1,TRBV5-6,.,CASSWGQETSYGYTF
.,TRBV25-1,.,CASSGRYGYTF
TRBD1,TRBV2,.,CASRKGQGAYEQYF
TRBD1,TRBV5-6,once,CASSSLDRGRFGTGELFF
TRBD1,TRBV6-5,.,CASSPGTGRNQPQHF
.,TRBV18,.,CASSPTSLETQYF
.,TRBV6-5,.,CASSWGSRGDTQYF
.,TRBV9,.,CASSVVYGRQETQYF
.,TRBV18,once,CASSSQGKEQYF
.,TRBV19,once,CASSIEPVGELFF
.,TRBV7-2,.,CASSPGLGSYEQYF
.,TRBV6-5,.,CASSYPGNNEQFF
TRBD1,TRBV5-1,.,CASSWDRVYEQYF
TRBD1,TRBV2,.,CASGEDRGSSYF
.,TRBV19,.,CASNGLGAKTEAFF